This TCR beta chain came from a study of cytomegalovirus exposure and HLA in healthy donors. Primers for the PCR totalled 60 Vbeta and 13 Jbeta. Profiling relied on immunoSEQ multiplex PCR, and the TCRdb table lists in-frame clones only, not all of them. The sample has about 140,000 clones; more than 75% are singletons. This cohort consisted of healthy bone marrow donors. The CDR3 runs to 17 residues. The V and J ends lost 4 bases and 10 bases, in that order; junction bases with no gene match: 11. In germline, CDR1 is SEHNR, CDR2 FQNEAQ (reference sequence). For this clone: The antigen is unknown.

Whole-study results and caveats: Later analysis associated a missense DCLRE1C variant with TCR beta V- and J-gene trimming.

The sequenced sample was PBMCs. The TCR was taken from a female donor in good health and CMV-seronegative. V usage is TRBV7-9 and J usage is TRBJ2-1, with 15 bases identical to TRBD2. DNA for the CDR3: TGTGCCAGCAGCTCCCCCGGGACTAGCGGGGGGAGGAGGGAGCAGTTCTTC. Its protein is CASSSPGTSGGRREQFF. The full variable domain, rest sourced from reference TRBV7-9 and TRBJ2-1, is DTGVSQNPRHKITKRGQNVTFRCDPISEHNRLYWYRQTLGQGPEFLTYFQNEAQLEKSRLLSDRFSAERPKGSFSTLEIQRTEQGDSAMYLCASSSPGTSGGRREQFFGPGTRLTVL.